The 17 T cell receptor beta chains given below trace back to one sample, sequenced in a study of blood T cell repertoires in COVID-19. Using immunoSEQ multiplex PCR, the repertoire was profiled, and TCRdb retains in-frame clones only, with some absent. The sample contains over 250,000 clones, approximately 86% of which appear only once. The sample taken for sequencing was PBMCs or T cells enriched from blood (not recorded which). The source is a woman between 18 and 29 years old who had recovered from COVID-19.

The V gene is TRBV3-1 (or the pseudogene TRBV3-2), the J gene TRBJ2-7, with D tentatively TRBD2 (5 bases). Per germline, CDR1 LGHDT and CDR2 YNNKEL (reference sequence). V lost 4 bases and J 6 bases, leaving 19 bases between the germline ends. The CDR3 has 15 amino acids. CDR3 amino acids: CASSLIEGTRREQYF. In DNA, the CDR3 is TGTGCCAGCAGCCTTATTGAGGGTACTCGCCGCGAGCAGTACTTC.

This chain links TRBV6-5 with TRBJ2-7, with D perhaps TRBD2 (5 bases). There are 14 residues in the CDR3. Germline CDR1 reads MNHEY; CDR2 reads SVGAGI. V lost 9 bases, J lost 2 bases, and 17 bases lay in between. In nucleotides, the CDR3 is TGTGCCAGTGCCGCGGGTTATGTAACCTACGAGCAGTACTTC. It codes for CASAAGYVTYEQYF.

This chain connects TRBV7-5 to TRBJ1-1; TRBD1, the table's D call, was not compared with the DNA. TRBV7-5 counts as a pseudogene. CDR3 length equals 15 residues. The chain's CDR3 is CVRSFRAEMNTEAFF. As DNA, the CDR3 is TGTGTCAGAAGCTTCAGGGCAGAGATGAACACTGAAGCTTTCTTT.

The chain joins TRBV19 to TRBJ1-1, with D tentatively TRBD1 (6 bases). Germline CDR1 LNHDA, CDR2 SQIVND (reference sequence). Trimming cost V 4 bases and J 1 base, with 16 bases left between them. CDR3 length: 16 residues. CDR3 sequence reads: CASSTPRTAPNTEAFF. CDR3 nucleotide sequence: TGTGCCAGTAGTACCCCCCGGACAGCGCCGAACACTGAAGCTTTCTTT.

This clone was counted a few times. The chain is built from TRBV28 and TRBJ1-2; 9 bases fit TRBD1. The CDR3 is made up of 18 amino acids. The J segment lost 0 bases and the V segment lost 4 bases, leaving 12 bases of the junction unmatched. Germline CDR1 MDHEN, CDR2 SYDVKM. CDR3 sequence: CASSYEQGAAFSNYGYTF. CDR3 DNA sequence: TGTGCCAGCAGTTATGAACAGGGGGCCGCCTTCTCTAACTATGGCTACACCTTC.

The chain joins TRBV5-1 to TRBJ1-3, with TRBD1 matching over 8 bases. V dropped 7 bases and J dropped 0; count of bases not matched to a gene: 9. The CDR3 totals 16 residues. CDR1 is SGHRS and CDR2 is YFSETQ in the germline V gene. The DNA of the CDR3 is TGCGCCAGCTCTGGGACAGGCGACGTCTCTGGAAACACCATATATTTT. It is translated as CASSGTGDVSGNTIYF.

The chain combines TRBV28 with TRBJ1-3; D ambiguous. The germline V and J ends were trimmed by 1 base and 4 bases, with 11 bases remaining between them. CDR3 length: 15 residues. Per the germline V gene, CDR1 is MDHEN and CDR2 is SYDVKM. The chain's CDR3 is CASSLFASRGNTIYF. CDR3 DNA sequence: TGTGCCAGCAGTTTATTCGCCTCTAGGGGAAACACCATATATTTT.

This clone was seen a few times. The V call is TRBV7-2, the J call TRBJ2-5; the D is unclear. Germline V gives CDR1 SGHTA, CDR2 FQGNSA. Trimming removed 4 bases at V and 5 bases at J, with 11 bases between. The CDR3 loop spans 13 amino acids. The CDR3 protein is CASSSNPKETQYF. CDR3 coding DNA: TGTGCCAGCAGCTCCAACCCTAAGGAGACCCAGTACTTC.

The chain joins TRBV25-1 to TRBJ1-4; possible D gene TRBD1, 5 bases. Per the germline V gene, CDR1 is MGHDK and CDR2 is SYGVNS. Trimming removed 1 base from V and 8 bases from J, with 14 bases in between. There are 15 residues in the CDR3. The CDR3 nucleotides are TGTGCCAGCAGTGAATTTGTGGGGCCAGGCGAAAAACTGTTTTTT. Encoded protein: CASSEFVGPGEKLFF.

The V and J genes are TRBV3-1 (or the pseudogene TRBV3-2) and TRBJ2-7; D is perhaps TRBD1 (5 bases). The CDR3 covers 17 residues. Germline CDR1 LGHDT, CDR2 YNNKEL (reference sequence). Deletions cut 0 bases from V and 2 bases from J, with 17 bases between. CDR3 amino acids: CASSQDPSRVIPYEQYF. CDR3 sequence (DNA): TGTGCCAGCAGCCAAGATCCGTCCAGGGTCATTCCCTACGAGCAGTACTTC.

The chain employs TRBV7-2 and TRBJ1-4, with a possible D match to TRBD1 (5 bases). This CDR3 has 15 amino acids. V lost 1 base to trimming and J lost 7 bases, with 13 bases between them. The germline CDR1 and CDR2 sequences are SGHTA and FQGNSA. The CDR3 spells CASSLVGREGEKLFF. DNA of the CDR3: TGTGCCAGCAGCTTAGTCGGCAGGGAAGGTGAAAAACTGTTTTTT.

The chain carries TRBV9 and TRBJ1-1; D remains unclear. The CDR3 extends over 14 amino acids. Germline CDR1 SGDLS, CDR2 YYNGEE. V lost 1 base and J 0 bases, leaving 7 bases between the germline ends. CDR3 DNA: TGTGCCAGCAGCGTACTCGGGGTGAACACTGAAGCTTTCTTT. Its protein is CASSVLGVNTEAFF.

With respect to this clone: Other DNA sequences of this sample code for an identical CDR3. The genes are TRBV7-2 and TRBJ1-1; D might be TRBD1 (5 bases). V lost 1 base and J lost 5, with 11 bases in between. The CDR3 length is 14 residues. In germline, CDR1 is SGHTA, CDR2 FQGNSA. CDR3 loop: CASSLVTGSTEAFF. As DNA, the CDR3 is TGTGCCAGCAGCTTAGTTACAGGTAGTACTGAAGCTTTCTTT.

The chain joins TRBV5-4 to TRBJ2-5; D gene ambiguous. The germline V gene has CDR1 SGHNT and CDR2 YYREEE (reference sequence). Trimming removed 4 bases at V and 4 bases at J, with 11 bases between. This CDR3 contains 13 residues. The chain's CDR3 is CASSGDPLETQYF. In DNA form, the CDR3 reads TGTGCCAGCAGCGGAGACCCGTTAGAGACCCAGTACTTC.

The chain joins TRBV28 to TRBJ1-4; D gene uncertain. Between the trimmed V and J ends, which lost 4 bases and 0 bases, there was a span of 12 bases. Germline loops: CDR1 MDHEN, CDR2 SYDVKM. This CDR3 contains 16 residues. Here the CDR3 DNA reads TGTGCCAGCAGTTCCCAGGAGGGAACAACTAATGAAAAACTGTTTTTT. This sequence encodes CASSSQEGTTNEKLFF.

This chain uses TRBV4-3 with TRBJ2-1, with TRBD2 identical over 7 bases. Trimming at V came to 0 bases and at J to 7 bases, leaving 9 bases not matched to a gene. This CDR3 spans 16 amino acids. Germline V gene lookup returns CDR1 LGHNA and CDR2 YSLEER. Here the CDR3 DNA reads TGCGCCAGCAGCCAAGATTCCAGCGGGGCCTTGAATGAGCAGTTCTTC. This codes for CASSQDSSGALNEQFF.

This clone was detected once. The V gene is TRBV14, the J gene TRBJ2-5, with 7 bases fitting TRBD2. The germline gives CDR1 SGHDN, CDR2 FVKESK. V was clipped by 2 bases and J by 3 bases; unmatched bases: 3. The CDR3 extends over 14 amino acids. This CDR3 is CASSQLLAEETQYF. The CDR3 nucleotides read TGTGCCAGCAGCCAACTCCTAGCGGAAGAGACCCAGTACTTC. Full variable domain (remainder filled in from reference TRBV14 and TRBJ2-5): EAGVTQFPSHSVIEKGQTVTLRCDPISGHDNLYWYRRVMGKEIKFLLHFVKESKQDESGMPNNRFLAERTGGTYSTLKVQPAELEDSGVYFCASSQLLAEETQYFGPGTRLLVL.